In this sample, the clone carrying this T cell receptor (beta chain) turned up a few times. Using immunoSEQ multiplex PCR, the repertoire was profiled, and TCRdb retains in-frame clones only, with some absent. The data show some 4,200 clones, with over 60% seen just once and 15% to 20% held by the top ten. The record originates from a study of T cell repertoires in ileal Crohn's disease. The clonotype comes from an adult with Crohn's disease. Sample: ileal tissue.

The CDR3 reads CAWSPGDGYTF. Written as DNA, the CDR3 is TGTGCCTGGAGTCCAGGGGATGGCTACACCTTC. V usage is TRBV30 and J usage is TRBJ1-2, with D tentatively TRBD1 (6 bases). Trimming left V 2 bases short and J 6 bases short, with 7 bases between. Germline-derived CDR1 and CDR2 are GTSNPN and SVGIG (reference sequence). The CDR3 spans 11 residues.